The subject of this entry is one TCR beta chain. Its antigen is not identified. One entry per CDR3 protein, called by TCRdb with MiXCR from the reads. The table records roughly 990,000 distinct CDR3 sequences, approximately 30% of them present only once. From germline, CDR1 is SEHNR and CDR2 FQNEAQ (reference sequence). The V gene end was trimmed by 2 bases and the J gene end by 6 bases; junction bases not matched to a gene: 8. This CDR3 region has 16 residues. This entry is derived from a study of T cell repertoires in cytomegalovirus infection. Looking at the study overall: The authors used CMV epitopes that were HLA-C-restricted (recently identified) and HLA-B-restricted (well studied). Matching HLA type and CMV infection were both indicated by public TCR beta signatures.

The sequencing here drew on cultured CD8+ T cells from PBMCs, taken from culture after CMV antigen stimulation. This TCR derives from a human donor in good health (CMV status not recorded). Some clones in this sample may be carry-over from other donors' samples. The chain joins TRBV7-9 to TRBJ2-5; TRBD2 matches at 11 bases. This chain's CDR3 is CASSLPTSGGPKTQYF. In DNA, the CDR3 is TGTGCCAGCAGCTTACCCACTAGCGGGGGTCCTAAGACCCAGTACTTC.